The 12 T cell receptor beta chains below all came from one sample that was sequenced in a study of shared T cell receptors in the human thymus. Sequencing was performed with immunoSEQ multiplex PCR; in TCRdb, only in-frame clones are kept and a portion is missing. Of some 760,000 clones listed, 70% to 90% are singletons. A further study also used this sample, focusing on human thymus T cells.

The sample was thymocytes. The receptor source for this set is a girl under three years old with a congenital heart defect.

The V gene is TRBV10-1, the J gene TRBJ2-1; 8 bases are shared with TRBD2. Germline CDR1 reads WNHNN; CDR2 reads SYGVQD (reference sequence). This CDR3 region has 16 residues. The ends lost 0 bases at V and 10 bases at J; junction bases unmatched: 11. CDR3 in DNA: TGCGCCAGCAGTGAGTCCGGACTAGCCCCCAGAATGGAGCAGTTCTTC. Amino acid sequence: CASSESGLAPRMEQFF.

This clone was counted once. The J gene is TRBJ2-5, the V gene TRBV7-2, with a weak D call TRBD2 (5 bases). Trimming cost V 1 base and J 4 bases, with 13 bases left between them. The CDR3 sequence is 15 residues long. Germline CDR1 SGHTA, CDR2 FQGNSA. For the CDR3, the DNA is TGTGCCAGCAGCTTAGGAGGCTTGGCGGGAGAGACCCAGTACTTC. Amino acid sequence: CASSLGGLAGETQYF. Full variable domain (missing parts from reference TRBV7-2 and TRBJ2-5): GAGVSQSPSNKVTEKGKDVELRCDPISGHTALYWYRQSLGQGLEFLIYFQGNSAPDKSGLPSDRFSAERTGGSVSTLTIQRTQQEDSAVYLCASSLGGLAGETQYFGPGTRLLVL.

The DNA for the CDR3 is TGCGCCAGCAGCCAAGGTCCTTACTATGGCTACACCTTC. It codes for CASSQGPYYGYTF. The gene calls are TRBV4-1 and TRBJ1-2, with D unresolved. V lost 1 base and J lost 3, with 6 bases in between. The CDR3 totals 13 residues. CDR1 and CDR2 (germline): MGHRA, YSYEKL.

The V gene is TRBV9, the J gene TRBJ2-1, with TRBD1 identical over 7 bases. J gave up 1 base and V 5 bases, and 18 bases lay outside the gene matches. The CDR3 runs to 19 residues. Germline V gene data show CDR1 as SGDLS and CDR2 as YYNGEE. Written as DNA, the CDR3 is TGTGCCAGCAGAGAAACTAGACAGGGTCATAACACGTCCTACAATGAGCAGTTCTTC. It translates to CASRETRQGHNTSYNEQFF.

The genes are TRBV5-1 and TRBJ2-2; 7 nucleotides agree with TRBD2. The ends lost 3 bases at V and 4 bases at J; junction bases unmatched: 6. The CDR3 runs to 15 residues. Germline V gene lookup returns CDR1 SGHRS and CDR2 YFSETQ. The CDR3 spells CASSCGGGCTGELFF. For the CDR3, the DNA is TGCGCCAGCAGCTGTGGCGGGGGTTGCACCGGGGAGCTGTTTTTT.

This clone appeared a single time. One end of the junction varies from germline; a read error may be responsible. The V and J genes are TRBV7-7 and TRBJ2-3, with D perhaps TRBD1 (5 bases). This CDR3 comprises 14 residues. Germline CDR1 reads SSHAT; CDR2 reads FNYEAQ (reference sequence). In DNA, the CDR3 is TGTGCTAGCAGCCCAGGGTTTTTTGCAGATACGCAGTATTTT. It translates to CASSPGFFADTQYF.

The V gene is TRBV27, the J gene TRBJ1-5; D remains unclear. CDR3 length equals 14 residues. Germline V gene sequence: CDR1 MNHEY, CDR2 SMNVEV (reference sequence). V dropped 5 bases and J dropped 1 base, with 9 bases sitting between them. The DNA of the CDR3 is TGTGCCAGCAGTCCCTGGGAGAGCAATCAGCCCCAGCATTTT. Translated: CASSPWESNQPQHF.

J is TRBJ2-1 and V is TRBV5-5, with TRBD2 as a possible D gene (6 bases). This CDR3 spans 18 amino acids. Per the germline V gene, CDR1 is SGHKS and CDR2 is YYEKEE (reference sequence). V shed 0 bases and J shed 4 bases, with 20 bases lying between them. DNA for the CDR3: TGTGCCAGCAGCTTGGGCTATGGCGAAGCGGGCGGGTACAATGAGCAGTTCTTC. This gives the protein CASSLGYGEAGGYNEQFF.

J is TRBJ1-2 and V is TRBV27; 10 bases line up with TRBD1. The germline CDR1 and CDR2 sequences are MNHEY and SMNVEV (reference sequence). The CDR3 covers 15 residues. The V and J ends lost 4 bases and 6 bases, in that order; junction bases with no gene match: 8. Here the CDR3 DNA reads TGTGCCAGCAGTTGTACCCGGGACAGGGGAGATGGCTACACCTTC. Its translation is CASSCTRDRGDGYTF.

The CDR3 region has the DNA TGTGCCAGCAGCCAAGTTGTGTTGGACAGTAATTCACCCCTCCACTTT. It is translated as CASSQVVLDSNSPLHF. This chain connects TRBV4-2 to TRBJ1-6, with TRBD1 as a possible D gene (6 bases). CDR1 is LGHNA and CDR2 is YNFKEQ in the germline V gene. The CDR3 sequence is 16 residues long. The germline V and J ends were trimmed by 1 base and 6 bases, with 13 bases remaining between them.

The chain couples TRBV2 to TRBJ1-2; 7 positions agree with TRBD1. Germline V gene lookup returns CDR1 SNHLY and CDR2 FYNNEI. The J segment lost 2 bases and the V segment lost 6 bases, leaving 21 bases of the junction unmatched. The CDR3 is made up of 19 amino acids. CDR3: CASRLRPARKQGRNYGYTF. CDR3 bases: TGTGCCAGCAGACTGAGACCCGCCCGAAAACAGGGGAGGAACTATGGCTACACCTTC.

The chain recombines TRBV10-1 with TRBJ2-1, with a weak D call TRBD2 (5 bases). There are 15 residues in the CDR3. Per germline, CDR1 WNHNN and CDR2 SYGVQD (reference sequence). Trimming removed 0 bases from V and 3 bases from J, with 9 bases in between. The CDR3 sequence: CASSESQRSYNEQFF. The CDR3 DNA reads TGCGCCAGCAGTGAGTCGCAGCGGAGCTACAATGAGCAGTTCTTC.